Presented here are 28 T cell receptor beta chains from one specimen sequenced in a study of blood T cells in healthy people across ages. A second about 7 to 11 cycle PCR used barcoded and J-beta primers. MiXCR, applied by TCRdb to the 5' RACE reads, yields one record per CDR3 protein. Among over 550,000 distinct CDR3 sequences listed, about 30% were seen once. Sequencing was performed on blood. The receptors originated from a woman aged 80 or older in good health.

CDR3 sequence: CASSQDTGPYNEQYF. DNA of the CDR3: TGTGCCAGCAGCCAAGATACAGGGCCCTACAATGAGCAGTACTTC. The gene calls are TRBV3-1 and TRBJ2-1, with a tentative D call TRBD1 (6 bases). TRBJ2-7 matches the DNA end more closely, so the J call is doubtful. The CDR3 extends over 15 amino acids. CDR1 is LGHDT, CDR2 YNNKEL, per germline (reference sequence).

The sample holds a few counts of this clonotype. This rearrangement joins TRBV6-5 to TRBJ1-2; D remains unclear. CDR3 length: 15 amino acids. The V end lost 4 bases, the J end lost 4 bases, and 16 bases lay between the germline ends. Germline V gene data show CDR1 as MNHEY and CDR2 as SVGAGI. The CDR3 DNA reads TGTGCCAGCAGTTTCCAGACGGGAGCGACCTATGGCTACACCTTC. Translated: CASSFQTGATYGYTF.

In regard to this clonotype: Just one base apart from a much larger clone, this may be a read error. The V call is TRBV20-1, the J call TRBJ1-5; perhaps TRBD1 as D (6 bases). Germline assignment: CDR1 DFQATT and CDR2 SNEGSKA (reference sequence). There are 17 residues in the CDR3. CDR3 bases: TGCAGTGCTAGAGCCGGGGGCGCGGGGTATAGCAATCTGCCCCAGCATTTT. It codes for CSARAGGAGYSNLPQHF.

This clonotype was counted a few times. The chain recombines TRBV30 with TRBJ2-5; possibly TRBD2 for D (6 bases). The V and J ends lost 6 bases and 11 bases respectively, with 13 bases between them. The CDR3 runs 10 residues. Germline V lookup: CDR1 GTSNPN, CDR2 SVGIG (reference sequence). The CDR3 is CACGGNEQYF. In DNA form, the CDR3 reads TGTGCCTGCGGGGGAAATGAGCAGTACTTC.

The sample holds many counts of this clonotype. The chain uses TRBV4-3 and TRBJ1-4; D is possibly TRBD1 (5 bases). The CDR3 has 15 amino acids. The V and J ends lost 0 bases and 2 bases respectively, with 7 bases between them. Germline CDR1 reads LGHNA; CDR2 reads YSLEER. The CDR3 here is CASSQDAGTNEKLFF. The DNA of the CDR3 is TGCGCCAGCAGCCAAGACGCAGGGACTAATGAAAAACTGTTTTTT.

The rearrangement uses TRBV10-3 and TRBJ2-1; 7 bases line up with TRBD2. This CDR3 has 15 amino acids. V gave up 6 bases and J gave up 3 bases; unmatched junction bases: 8. The germline V gene encodes CDR1 ENHRY and CDR2 SYGVKD. CDR3 in amino acids: CAIRSGTTNYNEQFF. The CDR3 coding sequence is TGTGCCATCAGGAGCGGGACTACCAACTACAATGAGCAGTTCTTC.

This clonotype was seen ten or more times. This chain uses TRBV5-4 with TRBJ2-7, with 10 nucleotides matching TRBD1. Trimming took 3 bases from V and 6 from J; bases not matched to a gene: 3. There are 13 residues in the CDR3. The germline gives CDR1 SGHNT, CDR2 YYREEE (reference sequence). The CDR3 DNA is TGTGCCAGCAGCTGGGGACAGGGGAGCGAGCAGTACTTC. Protein: CASSWGQGSEQYF.

This clonotype appeared many times. This chain connects TRBV20-1 to TRBJ1-6; D not certain. V shed 6 bases and J shed 3 bases, with 12 bases lying between them. Germline-derived CDR1 and CDR2 are DFQATT and SNEGSKA (reference sequence). The CDR3 is 14 amino acids. The CDR3, as DNA: TGCAGTGCCCGCCCAGAGAACTATAATTCACCCCTCCACTTT. Translating gives CSARPENYNSPLHF.

The rearrangement uses TRBV6-6 and TRBJ1-2, with unresolved D. This CDR3 comprises 14 residues. V dropped 5 bases and J dropped 4 bases, with 14 bases sitting between them. CDR1 is MNHNY, CDR2 SVGAGI, per germline (reference sequence). The CDR3 nucleotides read TGTGCCAGCAGTGTTAGGTCTTCTACCTATGGCTACACCTTC. Its protein is CASSVRSSTYGYTF.

The rearrangement links TRBV10-3 to TRBJ1-1, with 7 bases lining up with TRBD1. Germline V CDR1 and CDR2: ENHRY, SYGVKD. The J segment lost 2 bases and the V segment lost 3 bases, leaving 9 bases of the junction unmatched. This CDR3 has 16 residues. CDR3 region: CAISERTGGENTEAFF. The CDR3 region has the DNA TGTGCCATCAGTGAAAGGACAGGTGGAGAAAACACTGAAGCTTTCTTT.

This clonotype was found a few times. A read error may be the cause here, since a much bigger clone is one base away. The gene calls are TRBV28 and TRBJ2-5; TRBD2 is a possible D gene (5 bases). This CDR3 has 14 residues. V lost 6 bases to trimming and J lost 5 bases, with 16 bases between them. Germline CDR1 MDHEN, CDR2 SYDVKM. CDR3 in DNA: TGTGCCAGCAGGTCGCCGGGAACGGGGGAGACCCAGTACTTC. It encodes CASRSPGTGETQYF.

The sample holds many counts of this clonotype. The chain employs TRBV12-3 or TRBV12-4 and TRBJ1-5; D uncertain. Trimming removed 8 bases from V and 2 bases from J, with 7 bases in between. CDR3 length: 12 amino acids. CDR3 amino acids: CASGTGNQPQHF. The CDR3 DNA reads as TGTGCCAGCGGTACAGGCAATCAGCCCCAGCATTTT.

This clonotype has a count of ten or more. The V and J genes are TRBV20-1 and TRBJ2-1; D is undetermined. Germline V gene data show CDR1 as DFQATT and CDR2 as SNEGSKA (reference sequence). The CDR3 length is 14 residues. Trimming pared 3 bases from V and 9 bases from J, leaving 18 bases between. The DNA of the CDR3 is TGCAGTGCTAGTGGGCAGGCCGACCTGGGTGAGCAGTTCTTC. Translated: CSASGQADLGEQFF.

A word on this clonotype: A single base separates this from a much larger clone, so it may be a read error. The CDR3 reads CASSEQQGREKLFF. The CDR3 bases are TGTGCCAGCAGTGAACAGCAGGGTCGGGAAAAACTGTTTTTT. This sequence joins TRBV25-1 and TRBJ1-4; TRBD1 might be the D (5 bases). V shed 2 bases and J shed 8 bases, with 12 bases lying between them. CDR1 MGHDK and CDR2 SYGVNS come from the germline V gene. The CDR3 covers 14 residues.

Ten or more counts support this clonotype. The V call is TRBV12-3 or TRBV12-4, the J call TRBJ1-1, with 8 bases fitting TRBD1. J gave up 4 bases and V 6 bases, and 7 bases lay outside the gene matches. The CDR3 length is 14 residues. The CDR3 reads CASSRMQGATEAFF. Written as DNA, the CDR3 is TGTGCCAGCAGCCGTATGCAGGGGGCCACTGAAGCTTTCTTT.

The table lists this clonotype with a few counts. Given a much more abundant clone one base away, this may be a read error. The V gene is TRBV27, the J gene TRBJ2-1; D gene uncertain. This CDR3 contains 13 residues. V was trimmed by 6 bases and J by 6 bases, leaving 12 bases between them. Germline V gene lookup returns CDR1 MNHEY and CDR2 SMNVEV (reference sequence). The CDR3 sequence: CASRGSQRNEQFF. For the CDR3, the DNA is TGTGCCAGCAGGGGCAGTCAACGCAATGAGCAGTTCTTC.

This clonotype was recorded at least ten times. The CDR3 loop is CSATGAFF. CDR3 DNA sequence: TGCAGTGCTACAGGAGCTTTCTTT. J is TRBJ1-1 and V is TRBV20-1; D unresolved. The CDR3 contains 8 residues. Germline CDR1 and CDR2: DFQATT and SNEGSKA (reference sequence). V was trimmed by 4 bases and J by 10 bases, leaving 4 bases between them.

This clonotype was found many times. The J gene is TRBJ2-3, the V gene TRBV2; the D gene is possibly TRBD2 (6 bases). The CDR3 extends over 15 amino acids. V lost 1 base to trimming and J lost 3 bases, with 11 bases between them. Germline CDR1 and CDR2: SNHLY and FYNNEI. The CDR3 sequence: CASSEEDYRTDTQYF. The CDR3 DNA reads as TGTGCCAGCAGTGAAGAGGACTACCGAACAGATACGCAGTATTTT.

As regards this clonotype: A single base separates this from a much larger clone, so it may be a read error. The V and J genes are TRBV29-1 and TRBJ1-1, with a tentative D call TRBD1 (5 bases). Germline-derived CDR1 and CDR2 are SQVTM and ANQGSEA. The CDR3 totals 13 residues. The CDR3 DNA reads as TGCAGCGTTGGAGGCAGGGCGAACACTGGAGCTTTCTTT. It yields the protein CSVGGRANTGAFF.

This clonotype showed up just a few times. The chain combines TRBV20-1 with TRBJ2-7; tentatively, D is TRBD2 (5 bases). The CDR3 sequence is 14 residues long. The germline gives CDR1 DFQATT, CDR2 SNEGSKA (reference sequence). V gave up 2 bases and J gave up 6 bases, with 17 bases separating them. The CDR3 coding sequence is TGCAGTGCTAGAACCGGGGATTCGTTCTCCGAGCAGTACTTC. This encodes CSARTGDSFSEQYF.

This clonotype has at least ten counts. The chain combines TRBV15 with TRBJ1-2, with TRBD1 matching 9 bases. The CDR3 covers 15 residues. V lost 2 bases to trimming and J lost 6 bases; unmatched junction nucleotides: 7. CDR1 LNHNV and CDR2 YYDKDF come from the germline V gene (reference sequence). CDR3 nucleotides: TGTGCCACCAGCAGACCCGGGACAGGGAATCATGGCTACACCTTC. Amino acids: CATSRPGTGNHGYTF.

The genes are TRBV5-1 and TRBJ2-7, with D possibly TRBD2 on 6 matching bases. With 0 bases removed from V and 3 bases from J, the gap between germline ends came to 13 bases. This CDR3 has 15 residues. Per the germline V gene, CDR1 is SGHRS and CDR2 is YFSETQ. CDR3 DNA sequence: TGCGCCAGCAGCTTGGCCGGGGGTGCGGTCTACGAGCAGTACTTC. Translating gives CASSLAGGAVYEQYF.

The chain couples TRBV20-1 to TRBJ2-7; tentative D call: TRBD2 (7 bases). The CDR3 length is 13 residues. Germline V lookup: CDR1 DFQATT, CDR2 SNEGSKA (reference sequence). V dropped 1 base and J dropped 7 bases, with 14 bases sitting between them. The CDR3 DNA reads TGCAGTGCTAGAGTTGCGGGGGCCAATGAGCAGTACTTC. It encodes CSARVAGANEQYF.

This clonotype showed up many times. The rearrangement uses TRBV7-2 and TRBJ2-2; 7 nucleotides align to TRBD1. Losses at the gene ends were 5 bases for V and 4 bases for J; bases not matched to a gene: 7. CDR1 is SGHTA, CDR2 FQGNSA, per germline. The CDR3 extends over 15 amino acids. The CDR3 spells CASSPRQGGTGELFF. The CDR3 DNA reads as TGTGCCAGCAGCCCCCGACAGGGTGGCACCGGGGAGCTGTTTTTT.

Worth noting for this clonotype: A read error is possible here, since a much larger clone lies one base away. The chain uses TRBV5-1 and TRBJ2-2; D might be TRBD1 or TRBD2, each matching 5 bases. The V and J ends lost 3 bases and 3 bases respectively, with 9 bases between them. CDR1 SGHRS and CDR2 YFSETQ come from the germline V gene. The CDR3 contains 14 residues. The CDR3: CASSYGGDTGELFF. CDR3 sequence (DNA): TGCGCCAGCAGCTATGGGGGAGACACCGGGGAGCTGTTTTTT.

This chain joins TRBV20-1 and TRBJ2-2; 7 nucleotides align to TRBD1. Per the germline V gene, CDR1 is DFQATT and CDR2 is SNEGSKA (reference sequence). With 0 bases clipped from V and 6 bases from J, the junction kept 4 bases outside the gene matches. This CDR3 has 14 residues. The CDR3 loop reads CSARDPTGAGELFF. The CDR3, as DNA: TGCAGTGCTAGAGATCCTACAGGGGCCGGGGAGCTGTTTTTT.

The rearrangement uses TRBV6-6 and TRBJ1-4, with D perhaps TRBD1 (5 bases). V was clipped by 7 bases and J by 4 bases, with 13 bases between them. This CDR3 region has 14 residues. CDR1 is MNHNY and CDR2 is SVGAGI in the germline V gene (reference sequence). In nucleotides, the CDR3 is TGTGCCAGCAAACAGGATCCCCGTAATGAAAAACTGTTTTTT. Its protein is CASKQDPRNEKLFF.

This clonotype was recorded many times. The chain has TRBV5-6 and TRBJ1-1; no reliable D call. CDR1 and CDR2 from the germline V gene are SGHDT and YYEEEE. The CDR3 contains 12 residues. V gave up 3 bases and J gave up 2 bases, with 5 bases separating them. The CDR3 DNA reads as TGTGCCAGCAGCTCGTTTAACACTGAAGCTTTCTTT. Translating it yields CASSSFNTEAFF.